Listed here are 6 T cell receptor beta chains from one sample, sequenced in a study of blood T cells in healthy people across ages. A second PCR of roughly 7 to 11 cycles used a sample-barcoded 5' primer and a J-beta primer mix. A single record per CDR3 protein comes from TCRdb applying MiXCR to the 5' RACE reads. The sample lists hundreds of thousands of distinct CDR3 sequences, less than 35% occurring once. Specimen: blood. These receptors originate from a woman at least 80 years old in good health.

Of note for this clonotype: A much larger clonotype is one base distant, so this may be a read error. The chain joins TRBV24-1 to TRBJ2-1, with TRBD2 as a possible D gene (5 bases). The CDR3 loop spans 16 amino acids. Germline values: CDR1 KGHDR, CDR2 SFDVKD. V lost 3 bases, J lost 0 bases, and 11 bases lay in between. In nucleotides, the CDR3 is TGTGCCACCAGTGATGACGCCACTAGCTCCTACAATGAGCAGTTCTTC. Protein: CATSDDATSSYNEQFF.

V is TRBV7-3 and J is TRBJ2-3, with a possible D match to TRBD2 (6 bases). The CDR3 runs to 17 residues. In germline, CDR1 is SGHTA, CDR2 FQGTGA. Trimming cost V 3 bases and J 1 base, with 17 bases left between them. CDR3 loop: CASSLYPTGRGTDTQYF. The CDR3 DNA follows: TGTGCCAGCAGCTTGTATCCTACCGGGAGAGGCACAGATACGCAGTATTTT.

This clonotype is a singleton in its sample. The junction departs from germline at one end; a sequencing error may be responsible. The chain couples TRBV28 to TRBJ1-2; unclear D gene. The CDR3 is 12 amino acids. The germline V gene has CDR1 MDHEN and CDR2 SYDVKM. The CDR3 DNA follows: TGTGCCGGCAGTTCCCCGGGGTCAAGCTACACCTTC. As protein: CAGSSPGSSYTF.

The sample holds many counts of this clonotype. This chain joins TRBV7-2 and TRBJ2-3; D gene uncertain. The CDR3 covers 13 residues. The germline gives CDR1 SGHTA, CDR2 FQGNSA. V lost 5 bases and J 4 bases, leaving 10 bases between the germline ends. This CDR3 is CASSLGRADTQYF. DNA of the CDR3: TGTGCCAGCAGCCTCGGACGGGCAGATACGCAGTATTTT.

This clonotype was recorded many times. The rearrangement links TRBV5-1 to TRBJ1-6; D unresolved. Trimming pared 1 base from V and 8 bases from J, leaving 7 bases between. The CDR3 has 13 residues. CDR1 and CDR2 from the germline V gene are SGHRS and YFSETQ. The DNA of the CDR3 is TGCGCCAGCAGCTTGAATTCCGATTCACCCCTCCACTTT. It translates to CASSLNSDSPLHF.

This clonotype has a count of ten or more. The chain uses TRBV6-6 and TRBJ2-7; 11 nucleotides agree with TRBD2. Germline V lookup: CDR1 MNHNY, CDR2 SVGAGI (reference sequence). The CDR3 spans 13 residues. J gave up 10 bases and V 1 base, and 3 bases lay outside the gene matches. The CDR3 bases are TGTGCCAGCAGTTACTTACTAGCGGGGGAACAGTACTTC. Its translation: CASSYLLAGEQYF.